This T cell receptor (beta chain) was retrieved from a study of T cell responses to AZD1222 COVID-19 vaccine (dated by TCRdb to the early 2020s). Study-level background: Because spike-specific TCR depth and breadth did not differ between the two schedules, AZD1222 recipients who got a second dose at roughly 4 weeks were pooled with those who got a second dose at roughly 12 weeks. TCR sequencing was performed for about 250 trial participants, of whom approximately 200 were given two doses of AZD1222 and roughly 25 were given two doses of MenACWY control vaccine. Enrollment into the trials was organized by age into subgroups of 18-55, 56-69 and 70-plus years, and those subgroups contained roughly 150, 30 and 60 TCR-sequenced participants, respectively.

The CDR3 regions of human TCRbeta chains were analyzed by immunosequencing. The paper's data handling went like this. Repertoire TCRs were matched against a reference library of SARS-CoV-2-specific TCRs generated with the MIRA antigen-specificity platform. Breadth was defined as the fraction of unique TCRs that were SARS-CoV-2-associated, and depth was defined as the fraction of total T cells that were SARS-CoV-2-associated. Using the MIRA data, every spike-specific TCR was mapped to the spike region that the TCR reacted to and assigned to either a CD4 or a CD8 class. Log10-transformed breadth and depth values were compared by one-way ANOVA with Sidak's multiple comparisons tests. What TCRdb holds here is the immuneACCESS table cut down to in-frame rearrangements. Part of the clones is not present; checked against another copy, under half of the missing clones reflect an unresolved V gene, and the others are unexplained. Clone size and V and J calls were adopted from that table, with D and trimming inferred from the DNA. The sample yields about 150,000 clones; 70% to 90% were counted once. Approximately 8% of the sample goes to the ten largest clones.

Notes on this clone: Its target antigen remains unknown. No qualities accompany the bases; no much larger clone lies one base away.

On the study overall, not on this receptor specifically: Conclusions about previously exposed vaccinees are limited because only a handful of AZD1222 recipients were SARS-CoV-2 seropositive at baseline. The whole spike protein was spanned by vaccine-associated CD4 TCRs, and dominant responses were seen in regions 160-218 and 743-854. In the small 56-69-year group, the increase in depth fell short of significance, most likely because of low power. Reportedly, close to half of the unique spike-specific TCRs recognized epitopes lying outside the regions that are mutated in the B.1.351 and B.1.1.7 variants. Spike-specific TCR breadth and depth rose significantly after two AZD1222 doses compared with day 0 and with MenACWY recipients. No day 14 peak-response samples were available, so repertoires were characterized only after the peak T cell response. Most participants were white British and females outnumbered males, and the authors suggested that clonal diversity may have been underestimated.

The time point label, as the study defines it: baseline before first vaccination. The vaccinee samples were drawn from two UK trials, COV001 and COV002, one of which was a single-blind randomized controlled phase 2/3 trial testing AZD1222 (ChAdOx1 nCoV-19) in healthy adults. Trial participant PBMC samples were collected at day 0 and day 28 after the second dose for TCRbeta chain sequencing. In the germline V gene, CDR1 corresponds to SGHAT and CDR2 to FQNNGV. Deletion took 8 bases off V and 4 bases off J, with a span of 8 bases between the germline ends. From its cysteine to its phenylalanine, the CDR3 spans 11 amino acids. The retained sequence is limited to the CDR3, 33 bases, with the frame set at the first base.

The chain is assembled from TRBV11-2 and TRBJ1-1; the D gene cannot be named for sure. Sequenced material: peripheral blood, taken on day 0 of AZD1222 vaccination. This sequence originates from an adult in good health. The DNA is as follows: TGTGCCAGCCGGGAGGGCACTGAAGCTTTCTTT. Translated, it gives CASREGTEAFF.